This is a list of T cell receptor beta chains from one sample in a study of T cell responses to AZD1222 COVID-19 vaccine. The data were produced by immunoSEQ multiplex PCR, yet TCRdb's version contains in-frame clones alone and is incomplete. The data hold 60,000 to 85,000 clones, with approximately 90% observed a single time. The sequencing used peripheral blood, collected 28 days after the second dose of the MenACWY control vaccine. These receptors came from an adult who received the MenACWY meningococcal vaccine as a control. Both conserved end residues are part of each CDR3. Each record gives: J gene, clone size, D gene, V gene, CDR3 protein, CDR3 DNA. A D gene is named only where the DNA matches it firmly. A row's size may be missing; if present it is once, few, many or a size class.

TRBJ2-1 | NA | NA | TRBV6-5 | CASTPTGTPYNEQFF | TGTGCCAGCACCCCAACAGGGACTCCCTACAATGAGCAGTTCTTC
TRBJ1-2 | NA | TRBD1 | TRBV7-2 | CASSSLQGATMNYGYTF | TGTGCCAGCAGCTCCCTACAGGGGGCCACAATGAACTATGGCTACACCTTC
TRBJ2-7 | NA | TRBD1 | TRBV6-6 | CASRPGQGEQYF | TGTGCCAGCAGACCGGGACAGGGCGAGCAGTACTTC
TRBJ2-7 | NA | NA | TRBV5-1 | CASSLAGSSLEQYF | TGCGCCAGCAGCTTGGCGGGATCCTCCCTCGAGCAGTACTTC
TRBJ1-6 | NA | NA | TRBV6-5 | CASSSQGDSYNSPLHF | TGTGCCAGCAGTTCGCAGGGTGACTCCTATAATTCACCCCTCCACTTT
TRBJ1-1 | few | TRBD1 | TRBV20-1 | CSASLQGGASGTEAFF | TGCAGTGCTAGTTTGCAGGGGGGTGCCTCTGGCACTGAAGCTTTCTTT
TRBJ2-3 | once | NA | TRBV7-4 | CAIIQGHGSTDTQYF | TGTGCCATCATACAGGGCCACGGTAGCACAGATACGCAGTATTTT
TRBJ2-1 | NA | NA | TRBV10-2 | CASSYGSSYNEQFF | TGCGCCAGCTCCTACGGGAGCTCCTACAATGAGCAGTTCTTC
TRBJ2-7 | NA | TRBD1 | TRBV5-1 | CASSPRTGGESYEQYF | TGCGCCAGCAGCCCCCGGACAGGGGGCGAAAGTTACGAGCAGTACTTC
TRBJ1-1 | NA | NA | TRBV6-5 | CASSSRTDIGAFF | TGTGCCAGCAGTTCCAGGACGGATATTGGGGCTTTCTTT
TRBJ1-3 | once | TRBD1 | TRBV5-1 | CASRQGASGNTIYF | TGCGCCAGTCGACAGGGGGCTTCTGGAAACACCATATATTTT
TRBJ1-3 | NA | NA | TRBV7-6 | CASSLIGETGNTIYF | TGTGCCAGCAGCTTAATTGGCGAAACGGGAAACACCATATATTTT
TRBJ2-2 | few | NA | TRBV19 | CASSTAGELFF | TGTGCCAGTAGTACAGCCGGGGAGCTGTTTTTT
TRBJ2-1 | NA | NA | TRBV5-1 | CASSLVGTGYNEQFF | TGCGCCAGCAGCTTGGTAGGGACGGGATACAATGAGCAGTTCTTC
TRBJ2-7 | NA | NA | TRBV7-8 | CASSLGRFTYEQYF | TGTGCCAGCAGCTTGGGGCGCTTTACCTACGAGCAGTACTTC
TRBJ1-2 | once | NA | TRBV6-1 | CASSETLINYGYTF | TGTGCCAGCAGTGAAACTTTAATAAACTATGGCTACACCTTC
TRBJ2-5 | NA | TRBD2 | TRBV6-5 | CASSYSQRGVGETQYF | TGTGCCAGCAGTTACTCCCAGCGGGGGGTGGGGGAGACCCAGTACTTC
TRBJ2-7 | once | TRBD2 | TRBV27 | CASSSGTSGRTEQYF | TGTGCCAGCAGTTCCGGGACTAGCGGGAGAACCGAGCAGTACTTC
TRBJ2-7 | NA | TRBD2 | TRBV19 | CASSIGGRRGLYEQYF | TGTGCCAGTAGTATAGGCGGGAGGAGAGGATTATACGAGCAGTACTTC
TRBJ2-1 | NA | TRBD2 | TRBV18 | CASSPNESGKKFF | TGTGCCAGCTCACCCAACGAGAGCGGGAAAAAGTTCTTC
TRBJ2-1 | NA | NA | TRBV5-1 | CASSPSGRPYNEQFF | TGCGCCAGCAGCCCGAGCGGCAGGCCCTACAATGAGCAGTTCTTC
TRBJ2-5 | NA | NA | TRBV28 | CASSLSPAVGNEAQYF | TGTGCCAGCAGTTTATCCCCAGCAGTGGGGAACGAGGCCCAGTACTTC